Listed below are T cell receptor beta chains from one sample, sequenced in a study of shared clonotypes between healthy human individuals. The data were produced by immunoSEQ multiplex PCR, yet TCRdb's version contains in-frame clones alone and is incomplete. The sample yields 650,000 to 800,000 clones, 92% seen once. Sequencing was performed on naive CD8+ T cells sorted from blood. These receptors originate from a young man in good health. Each CDR3 is given with its conserved first and last residue. A D gene is named only where the DNA matches it firmly. A row's size may be missing; if present it is once, few, many or a size class.

v_gene	abundance	j_gene	d_gene	CDR3aa	CDR3nt
TRBV27	-	TRBJ2-1	TRBD1	CASSLSFWDRVYNEQFF	TGTGCCAGCAGTTTAAGTTTTTGGGACAGGGTCTACAATGAGCAGTTCTTC
TRBV5-4	once	TRBJ2-7	-	CASSPPTTGFSYEQYF	TGTGCCAGCAGCCCCCCCACGACAGGCTTTTCCTACGAGCAGTACTTC
TRBV29-1	-	TRBJ1-1	TRBD1	CSVEPTGGAGTEAFF	TGCAGCGTTGAACCGACAGGGGGCGCGGGCACTGAAGCTTTCTTT
TRBV2	-	TRBJ2-1	-	CASSEVGARNEQFF	TGTGCCAGCAGTGAAGTGGGGGCGCGAAATGAGCAGTTCTTC
TRBV7-9	-	TRBJ2-3	-	CASSLEGSTDTQYF	TGTGCCAGCAGCTTAGAGGGCAGCACAGATACGCAGTATTTT
TRBV15	-	TRBJ2-1	-	CATSRDERVRPKGQFF	TGTGCCACCAGCAGAGATGAGCGGGTTAGGCCAAAGGGGCAGTTCTTC
TRBV18	-	TRBJ1-2	-	CASSSDSDYGYTF	TGTGCCAGCTCAAGCGACAGCGATTATGGCTACACCTTC
TRBV6-5	-	TRBJ1-2	TRBD1	CASSYSGQADYGYTF	TGTGCCAGCAGTTACTCAGGACAGGCGGACTATGGCTACACCTTC
TRBV11-3	once	TRBJ2-7	TRBD1	CASSPHRGSAYEQYF	TGTGCCAGCAGCCCCCACAGGGGCTCGGCCTACGAGCAGTACTTC
TRBV7-9	-	TRBJ2-7	-	CASTPSPGKDSYEQYF	TGTGCCAGCACACCATCCCCCGGGAAAGACTCCTACGAGCAGTACTTC
TRBV11-2	-	TRBJ2-1	-	CASSLTSISSYNEQFF	TGTGCCAGCAGCTTAACTAGCATTAGCTCCTACAATGAGCAGTTCTTC
TRBV13	-	TRBJ2-7	-	CASSETRYEQYF	TGTGCCAGCAGCGAGACTAGGTACGAGCAGTACTTC
TRBV4-1	-	TRBJ2-7	TRBD1	CASSTRQGANYEQYF	TGCGCCAGCAGCACACGACAGGGGGCCAACTACGAGCAGTACTTC
TRBV9	-	TRBJ2-7	-	CASSVDGSGEQYF	TGTGCCAGCAGCGTAGATGGTTCGGGAGAGCAGTACTTC
TRBV5-1	-	TRBJ2-1	-	CASSDVTYNEQFF	TGCGCCAGCAGCGACGTGACATACAATGAGCAGTTCTTC
TRBV10-2	once	TRBJ2-7	TRBD2	CASLGSGISEEQYF	TGCGCCAGTCTGGGGAGCGGGATTTCTGAAGAGCAGTACTTC
TRBV7-2	-	TRBJ2-5	-	CASSLEAQETQYF	TGTGCCAGCAGCTTAGAGGCCCAAGAGACCCAGTACTTC
TRBV7-3	-	TRBJ2-2	TRBD2	CASSSVLASGSEIGELFF	TGTGCCAGCAGCTCCGTGCTCGCTAGCGGGAGCGAGATCGGGGAGCTGTTTTTT
TRBV28	-	TRBJ1-1	-	CASSTYGEAFF	TGTGCCAGCAGCACCTACGGGGAGGCTTTCTTT
TRBV7-6	-	TRBJ2-5	TRBD2	CASSLAGGDETQYF	TGTGCCAGCAGCTTAGCGGGAGGGGACGAGACCCAGTACTTC
TRBV7-8	-	TRBJ2-1	-	CASSPGLSSYNEQFF	TGTGCCAGCAGCCCGGGACTTAGCTCCTACAATGAGCAGTTCTTC
TRBV15	-	TRBJ2-7	-	CATSRVPEGESWEQYF	TGTGCCACCAGCAGAGTTCCCGAGGGGGAATCTTGGGAGCAGTACTTC
TRBV20-1	-	TRBJ2-7	-	CSVVRTYEQYF	TGCAGTGTTGTTCGGACCTACGAGCAGTACTTC
TRBV4-3	-	TRBJ1-2	-	CASSQDHLSGGVYGYTF	TGCGCCAGCAGCCAAGATCATTTGTCGGGGGGGGTCTATGGCTACACCTTC
TRBV20-1	-	TRBJ2-1	-	CSAMIGGEQFF	TGCAGTGCCATGATTGGGGGTGAGCAGTTCTTC
TRBV27	-	TRBJ2-7	-	CASSRGLRYEQYF	TGTGCCAGCAGTCGAGGACTACGCTACGAGCAGTACTTC
TRBV2	-	TRBJ2-1	-	CASSELHLYNEQFF	TGTGCCAGCAGTGAACTGCACCTCTACAATGAGCAGTTCTTC
TRBV7-9	-	TRBJ1-5	-	CASSSPGFDQPQHF	TGTGCCAGCAGCTCCCCAGGATTCGATCAGCCCCAGCATTTT
TRBV7-9	-	TRBJ2-5	-	CASSFSWGSDETQYF	TGTGCCAGCAGCTTCAGTTGGGGGAGTGACGAGACCCAGTACTTC
TRBV2	few	TRBJ1-5	-	CASGGDTNSPSNQPQHF	TGTGCCAGCGGCGGGGACACCAACTCCCCGAGCAATCAGCCCCAGCATTTT
TRBV20-1	-	TRBJ2-1	-	CSARYNEQFF	TGCAGTGCTAGGTACAATGAGCAGTTCTTC
TRBV7-9	-	TRBJ2-1	-	CASSSIIQQFF	TGTGCCAGCAGCTCAATAATTCAGCAGTTCTTC
TRBV2	-	TRBJ1-3	-	CASGQSISGNTIYF	TGTGCCAGCGGTCAGTCTATCTCTGGAAACACCATATATTTT
TRBV19	-	TRBJ2-1	-	CATVLVTEQFF	TGTGCCACCGTACTAGTTACTGAGCAGTTCTTC
TRBV6-1	-	TRBJ1-2	-	CASKEGGYGYTF	TGTGCCAGCAAGGAGGGGGGCTATGGCTACACCTTC
TRBV21-1	-	TRBJ2-7	-	CASSTGRDRGSYEQYF	TGTGCCAGCAGCACGGGCAGGGACAGGGGTTCCTACGAGCAGTACTTC
TRBV28	-	TRBJ2-7	TRBD2	CASSLRGRADEQYF	TGTGCCAGCAGTTTACGCGGGAGGGCCGACGAGCAGTACTTC
TRBV21-1	-	TRBJ2-7	-	CASEKGQTKGDEQYF	TGTGCCAGCGAGAAGGGACAGACAAAGGGCGACGAGCAGTACTTC
TRBV28	-	TRBJ2-7	-	CASSPTGAYEQYF	TGTGCCAGCAGTCCAACGGGAGCCTACGAGCAGTACTTC
TRBV9	-	TRBJ2-4	TRBD2	CASSDGTSGTPKNIQYF	TGTGCCAGCAGCGATGGGACTAGCGGGACGCCCAAAAACATTCAGTACTTC
TRBV7-2	-	TRBJ2-7	-	CASSHRGYEQYF	TGTGCCAGCAGCCACCGGGGTTACGAGCAGTACTTC
TRBV7-2	-	TRBJ2-1	-	CASSDNSVGSSYNEQFF	TGTGCCAGCAGCGATAATAGCGTCGGGAGCTCCTACAATGAGCAGTTCTTC
TRBV19	once	TRBJ2-7	TRBD2	CASSILAGDTYEQYF	TGTGCCAGTAGTATACTAGCGGGAGATACCTACGAGCAGTACTTC
TRBV7-9	-	TRBJ2-7	-	CASSNRDSWVYEQYF	TGTGCCAGCAGCAACCGGGACTCGTGGGTTTACGAGCAGTACTTC
TRBV5-5	-	TRBJ1-5	-	CASSLPTDSNQPQHF	TGTGCCAGCAGCCTACCGACAGATAGCAATCAGCCCCAGCATTTT
TRBV29-1	once	TRBJ1-2	-	CSGQGPSYGYTF	TGCAGCGGCCAGGGACCATCCTATGGCTACACCTTC
TRBV19	-	TRBJ2-3	TRBD1	CASVGQNPDTQYF	TGTGCCAGCGTGGGACAGAACCCAGATACGCAGTATTTT
TRBV7-9	-	TRBJ2-3	-	CASGWELPPDTQYF	TGTGCCAGCGGCTGGGAGCTTCCCCCAGATACGCAGTATTTT
TRBV2	-	TRBJ2-3	TRBD1	CASIRQGADTQYF	TGTGCCAGCATTCGTCAGGGGGCAGATACGCAGTATTTT
TRBV7-9	-	TRBJ2-1	-	CASSPPMPDFYEQFF	TGTGCCAGCAGCCCGCCGATGCCCGACTTCTATGAGCAGTTCTTC
TRBV4-3	-	TRBJ2-1	TRBD2	CASSQDRLAGGTGYNEQFF	TGCGCCAGCAGCCAAGATCGACTAGCGGGGGGCACTGGCTACAATGAGCAGTTCTTC
TRBV6-5	-	TRBJ2-5	-	CASSRGAGRQETQYF	TGTGCCAGCAGTCGGGGGGCAGGGCGGCAAGAGACCCAGTACTTC
TRBV5-1	once	TRBJ2-1	TRBD2	CASSLTSGGPYNEQFF	TGCGCCAGCAGCTTGACTAGCGGGGGTCCCTACAATGAGCAGTTCTTC